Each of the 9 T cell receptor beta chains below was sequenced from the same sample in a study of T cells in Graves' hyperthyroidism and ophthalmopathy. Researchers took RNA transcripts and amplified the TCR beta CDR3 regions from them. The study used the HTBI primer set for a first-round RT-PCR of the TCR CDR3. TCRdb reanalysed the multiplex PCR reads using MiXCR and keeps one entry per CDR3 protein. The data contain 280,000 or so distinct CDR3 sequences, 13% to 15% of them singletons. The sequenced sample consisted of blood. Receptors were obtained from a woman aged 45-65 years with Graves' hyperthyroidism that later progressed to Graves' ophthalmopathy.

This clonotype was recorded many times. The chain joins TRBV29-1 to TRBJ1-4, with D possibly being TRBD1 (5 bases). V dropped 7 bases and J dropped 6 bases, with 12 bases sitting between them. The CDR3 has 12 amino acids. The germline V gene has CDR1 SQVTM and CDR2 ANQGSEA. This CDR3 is CSAEEGYEKLFF. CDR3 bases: TGCAGCGCCGAGGAGGGGTATGAAAAACTGTTTTTT.

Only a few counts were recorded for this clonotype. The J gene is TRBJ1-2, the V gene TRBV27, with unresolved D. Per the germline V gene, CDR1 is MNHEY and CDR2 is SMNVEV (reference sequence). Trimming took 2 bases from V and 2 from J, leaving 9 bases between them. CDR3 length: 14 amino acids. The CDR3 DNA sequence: TGTGCCAGCAGTTTAGGTAGTGGAAACTATGGCTACACCTTC. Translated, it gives CASSLGSGNYGYTF.

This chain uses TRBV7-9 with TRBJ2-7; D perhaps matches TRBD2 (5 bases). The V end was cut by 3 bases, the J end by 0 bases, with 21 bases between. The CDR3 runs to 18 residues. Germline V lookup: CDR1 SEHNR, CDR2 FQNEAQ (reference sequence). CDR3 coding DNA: TGTGCCAGCAGCTTCTCTCCCTTAGAGGGCCCGTTCTCCTACGAGCAGTACTTC. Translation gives CASSFSPLEGPFSYEQYF.

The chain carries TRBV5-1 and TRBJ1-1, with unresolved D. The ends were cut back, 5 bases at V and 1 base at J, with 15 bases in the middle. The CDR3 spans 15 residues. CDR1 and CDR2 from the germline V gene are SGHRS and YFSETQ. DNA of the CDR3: TGCGCCAGCAGAATCTTTAGGTTTGGGAACACTGAAGCTTTCTTT. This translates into CASRIFRFGNTEAFF. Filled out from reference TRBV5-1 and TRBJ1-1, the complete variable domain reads KAGVTQTPRYLIKTRGQQVTLSCSPISGHRSVSWYQQTPGQGLQFLFEYFSETQRNKGNFPGRFSGRQFSNSRSEMNVSTLELGDSALYLCASRIFRFGNTEAFFGQGTRLTVV.

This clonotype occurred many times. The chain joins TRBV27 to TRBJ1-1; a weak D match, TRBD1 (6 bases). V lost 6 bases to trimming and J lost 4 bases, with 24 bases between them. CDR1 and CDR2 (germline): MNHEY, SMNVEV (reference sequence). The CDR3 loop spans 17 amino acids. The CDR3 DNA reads TGTGCCAGCAGCCCCGGATCAGGGGAGGGAAGGGGCACTGAAGCTTTCTTT. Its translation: CASSPGSGEGRGTEAFF.

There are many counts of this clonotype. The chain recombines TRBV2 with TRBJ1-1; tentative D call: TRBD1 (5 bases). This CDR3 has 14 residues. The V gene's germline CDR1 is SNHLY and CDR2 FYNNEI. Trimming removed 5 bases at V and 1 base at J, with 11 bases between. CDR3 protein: CASSQQATNTEAFF. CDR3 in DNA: TGTGCCAGCAGTCAACAGGCCACGAACACTGAAGCTTTCTTT.

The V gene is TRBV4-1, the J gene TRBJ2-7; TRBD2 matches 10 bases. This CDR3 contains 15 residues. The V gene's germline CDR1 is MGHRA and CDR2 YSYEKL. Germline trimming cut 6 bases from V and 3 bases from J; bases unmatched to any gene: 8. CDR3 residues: CASRPTSGAVYEQYF. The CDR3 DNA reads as TGCGCCAGCAGGCCTACTAGCGGGGCTGTCTACGAGCAGTACTTC.

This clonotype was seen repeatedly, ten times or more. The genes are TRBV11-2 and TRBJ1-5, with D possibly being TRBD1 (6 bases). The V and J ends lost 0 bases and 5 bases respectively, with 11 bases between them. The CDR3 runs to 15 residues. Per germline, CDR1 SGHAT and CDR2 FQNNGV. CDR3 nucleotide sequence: TGTGCCAGCAGCTTAGACAGGGGTTGGCATCAGCCCCAGCATTTT. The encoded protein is CASSLDRGWHQPQHF. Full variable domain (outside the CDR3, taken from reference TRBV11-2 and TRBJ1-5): EAGVAQSPRYKIIEKRQSVAFWCNPISGHATLYWYQQILGQGPKLLIQFQNNGVVDDSQLPKDRFSAERLKGVDSTLKIQPAKLEDSAVYLCASSLDRGWHQPQHFGDGTRLSIL.

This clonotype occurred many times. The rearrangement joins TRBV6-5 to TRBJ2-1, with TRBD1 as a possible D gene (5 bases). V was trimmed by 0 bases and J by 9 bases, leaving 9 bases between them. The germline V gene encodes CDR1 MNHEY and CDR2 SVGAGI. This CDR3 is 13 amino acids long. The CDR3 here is CASSYSRGSEQFF. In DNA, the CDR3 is TGTGCCAGCAGTTACTCAAGGGGAAGTGAGCAGTTCTTC.